This T cell receptor (beta chain) comes out of a study of cytomegalovirus exposure and HLA in healthy donors. Study-wide findings and caveats: In vitro testing confirmed three CMV-associated chains as specific for CMV antigens.

Details on this clone: Antigen specificity is unknown.

Method: immunoSEQ multiplex PCR; TCRdb's copy keeps in-frame clones and lacks some. The data contain 200,000 to 300,000 clones, roughly 87% of them singletons. The CDR3 loop spans 16 amino acids. Germline CDR1 SGDLS, CDR2 YYNGEE. Unmatched junction bases numbered 7, after V lost 2 bases and J lost 1 base. The sequence was collected from a young woman in good health and CMV-seronegative. V gene TRBV9 combines with J gene TRBJ2-5; TRBD1 matches 8 bases. The sample taken for sequencing was PBMCs. The CDR3, as DNA: TGTGCCAGCAGCGTGGAGACAGGGGATGTCCAAGAGACCCAGTACTTC. This sequence encodes CASSVETGDVQETQYF.